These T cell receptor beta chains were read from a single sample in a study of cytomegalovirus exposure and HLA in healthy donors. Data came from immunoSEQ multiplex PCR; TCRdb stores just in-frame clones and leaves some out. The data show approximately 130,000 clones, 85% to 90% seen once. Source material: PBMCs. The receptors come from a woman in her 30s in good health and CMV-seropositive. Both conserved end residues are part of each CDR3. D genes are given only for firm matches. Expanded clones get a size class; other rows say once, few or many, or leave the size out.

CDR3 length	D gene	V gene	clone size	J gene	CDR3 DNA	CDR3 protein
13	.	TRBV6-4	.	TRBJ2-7	TGTGCCAGCAGTAAGAGGTGGAGTGACGAGCAGTACTTC	CASSKRWSDEQYF
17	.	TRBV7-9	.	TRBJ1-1	TGTTCCAGCAGCTCGCGACAGGACCCCGTCATGAACACTGAAGCTTTCTTT	CSSSSRQDPVMNTEAFF
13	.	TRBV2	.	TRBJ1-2	TGTGCCAGCGACCACCTCACAGGGAACGGCTACACCTTC	CASDHLTGNGYTF
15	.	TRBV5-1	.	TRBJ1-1	TGCGCCAGCAGCTTCTCCCCGGGACAAAGTACTGAAGCTTTCTTT	CASSFSPGQSTEAFF
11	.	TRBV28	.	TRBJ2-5	TGTGCCAGCAGCCTTCAAGAGACCCAGTACTTC	CASSLQETQYF
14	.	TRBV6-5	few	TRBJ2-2	TGTGCCACCCAATTTTCCCCGAACACCGGGGAGCTGTTTTTT	CATQFSPNTGELFF
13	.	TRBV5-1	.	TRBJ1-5	TGCGCCAGCAGCATGACAGGCTATCAGCCCCAGCATTTT	CASSMTGYQPQHF
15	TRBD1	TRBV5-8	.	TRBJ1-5	TGTGCCAGCAGCTCCGGACAGGGGGCTAGGCAGCCCCAGCATTTT	CASSSGQGARQPQHF
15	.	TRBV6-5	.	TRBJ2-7	TGTGCCAGCAGCCTAATCGATACAGGGTTTCACGAGCAGTACTTC	CASSLIDTGFHEQYF
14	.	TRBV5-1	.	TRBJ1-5	TGCGCCAGCAGCCCTCGACCGGAGGAACAGCCCCAGCATTTT	CASSPRPEEQPQHF
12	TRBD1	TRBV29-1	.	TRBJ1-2	TGCAGCGTTCCCGGGACAGGGGGCGGCTACACCTTC	CSVPGTGGGYTF
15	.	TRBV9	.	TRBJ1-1	TGTGCCAGCAGCGCCGACCCTACCCGGGACACTGAAGCTTTCTTT	CASSADPTRDTEAFF
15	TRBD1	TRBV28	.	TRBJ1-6	TGTGCCAGCAGTTTATTAACAGGGGATAATTCACCCCTCCACTTT	CASSLLTGDNSPLHF
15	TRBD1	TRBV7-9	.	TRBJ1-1	TGTGCCAGCAGCCCAAACAGGGGGTTGAACACTGAAGCTTTCTTT	CASSPNRGLNTEAFF
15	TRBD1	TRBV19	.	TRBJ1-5	TGTGCCAGTAGCGGACAGGGATCCTATAATCAGCCCCAGCATTTT	CASSGQGSYNQPQHF
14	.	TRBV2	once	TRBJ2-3	TGTGCCAGCAGTGAATTGCTAGTCCCAGATACGCAGTATTTT	CASSELLVPDTQYF
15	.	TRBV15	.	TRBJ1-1	TGTGCCACCAGCAGAGATAGAGGACAAAACACTGAAGCTTTCTTT	CATSRDRGQNTEAFF
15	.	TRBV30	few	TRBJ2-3	TGTGCCTGGACAGGGGGGAGCGCAAACACAGATACGCAGTATTTT	CAWTGGSANTDTQYF
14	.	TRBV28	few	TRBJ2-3	TGTGCCAGCACCTCCCCCGGGGGCACAGATACGCAGTATTTT	CASTSPGGTDTQYF
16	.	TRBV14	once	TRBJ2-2	TGTGCCAGCAGCCGCCCCGGGACTTCTCACACCGGGGAGCTGTTTTTT	CASSRPGTSHTGELFF
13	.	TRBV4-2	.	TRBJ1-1	TGTGCCAGCAGCGACGTGACGGGAGATGAAGCTTTCTTT	CASSDVTGDEAFF
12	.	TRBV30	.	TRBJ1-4	TGTGCCTTCTCAGGGGTAGGCGAAAAACTGTTTTTT	CAFSGVGEKLFF
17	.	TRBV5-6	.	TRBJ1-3	TGTGCCAGCAGCTTGGGAGGAGGGATCGCGTCTGGAAACACCATATATTTT	CASSLGGGIASGNTIYF
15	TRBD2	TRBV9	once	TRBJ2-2	TGTGCCAGCAGCGTAGGACTAGCGGGGACCGGGGAGCTGTTTTTT	CASSVGLAGTGELFF
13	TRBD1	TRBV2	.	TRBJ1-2	TGTGCCAGCAGGGGCTGGACAGGGCAAGGCTACACCTTC	CASRGWTGQGYTF
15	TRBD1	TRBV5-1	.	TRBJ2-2	TGCGCCAGCAGCTTACAGGGGACGAACACCGGGGAGCTGTTTTTT	CASSLQGTNTGELFF
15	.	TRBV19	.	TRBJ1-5	TGTGCCAGTAGTATTGGCCAGGGAGGGGGTCAGCCCCAGCATTTT	CASSIGQGGGQPQHF
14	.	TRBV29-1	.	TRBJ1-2	TGCAGCGTTGAACTGGACGGACTTCTCTATGGCTACACCTTC	CSVELDGLLYGYTF
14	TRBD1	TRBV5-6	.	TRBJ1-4	TGTGCCAGCAGTAACAGGGGTACTAATGAAAAACTGTTTTTT	CASSNRGTNEKLFF
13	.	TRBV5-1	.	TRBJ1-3	TGCGCCAGCAGGCAGACAGGCCCGGACACCATATATTTT	CASRQTGPDTIYF
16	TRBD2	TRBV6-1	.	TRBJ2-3	TGTGCCAGCAGTGAATTAACGGGGGGGAGGGCAGATACGCAGTATTTT	CASSELTGGRADTQYF
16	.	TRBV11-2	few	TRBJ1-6	TGTGCCAGCAGCCAAGCCGGGGGGGAAATTAATTCACCCCTCCACTTT	CASSQAGGEINSPLHF
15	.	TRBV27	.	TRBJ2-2	TGTGCCAGCAGTTTAATTTCCACGAACACCGGGGAGCTGTTTTTT	CASSLISTNTGELFF
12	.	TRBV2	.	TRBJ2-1	TGTGCCAGCAGCAGGACAGTTGGTGAGCAGTTCTTC	CASSRTVGEQFF
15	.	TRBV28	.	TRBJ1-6	TGTGCCAGCAGACTACAGGGTGTCTCGAATTCACCCCTCCACTTT	CASRLQGVSNSPLHF
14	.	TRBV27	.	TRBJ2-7	TGTGCCAGCAGTTTATCCCCAAGAGCCTACGAGCAGTACTTC	CASSLSPRAYEQYF